Listed below are T cell receptor beta chains from one sample, sequenced in a study of cytomegalovirus exposure and HLA in healthy donors. Here immunoSEQ multiplex PCR was the method, and the copy in TCRdb shows in-frame clones only, minus some. The sample includes roughly 99,000 clones, 81% of them seen just once. Material for sequencing was PBMCs. These receptors were taken from a man aged 25-45 years in good health and CMV-seronegative. Each CDR3 is given with its conserved first and last residue. Each record gives: D gene, V gene, J gene, clone size, CDR3 protein, CDR3 DNA. The D gene is left open where the match is weak. Rows give clone size only sometimes, using once, few, many, or a class for an expanded clone.

D: .; V: TRBV5-5; J: TRBJ1-1; size: .; CDR3: CASTRQYMNTEAFF; DNA: TGTGCCAGCACCAGGCAGTACATGAACACTGAAGCTTTCTTT
D: .; V: TRBV30; J: TRBJ2-3; size: .; CDR3: CAWSVKRRVVTDTQYF; DNA: TGTGCCTGGAGTGTAAAGCGGCGGGTGGTCACAGATACGCAGTATTTT
D: TRBD1; V: TRBV9; J: TRBJ2-1; size: .; CDR3: CASSGTGEEQFF; DNA: TGTGCCAGCAGCGGGACAGGAGAAGAGCAGTTCTTC
D: TRBD2; V: TRBV6-4; J: TRBJ2-1; size: .; CDR3: CASSERLAGDVKFF; DNA: TGTGCCAGCAGTGAACGACTAGCGGGAGATGTAAAGTTCTTC
D: TRBD2; V: TRBV28; J: TRBJ2-7; size: once; CDR3: CASSQTSGTYEQYF; DNA: TGTGCCAGCAGTCAAACTAGCGGGACGTACGAGCAGTACTTC
D: .; V: TRBV21-1; J: TRBJ1-2; size: .; CDR3: CASSRTGTGACGYTF; DNA: TGTGCCAGCAGCCGGACCGGGACAGGGGCATGTGGCTACACCTTC
D: TRBD2; V: TRBV9; J: TRBJ2-5; size: .; CDR3: CASSEGRVDQETQYF; DNA: TGTGCCAGCAGCGAGGGGAGGGTAGACCAAGAGACCCAGTACTTC
D: .; V: TRBV7-9; J: TRBJ2-3; size: .; CDR3: CASSPDGLQGDTQYF; DNA: TGTGCCAGCAGCCCCGACGGACTCCAAGGGGATACGCAGTATTTT
D: .; V: TRBV18; J: TRBJ1-1; size: few; CDR3: CASSAANLGGREAFF; DNA: TGTGCCAGCTCAGCAGCAAACCTTGGGGGGAGGGAAGCTTTCTTT
D: .; V: TRBV15; J: TRBJ1-1; size: .; CDR3: CATSRDRGPEAFF; DNA: TGTGCCACCAGCAGAGATAGGGGCCCCGAAGCTTTCTTT
D: .; V: TRBV7-9; J: TRBJ1-3; size: few; CDR3: CASSLAGSGNTIYF; DNA: TGTGCCAGCAGCTTAGCGGGCAGTGGAAACACCATATATTTT
D: .; V: TRBV28; J: TRBJ2-5; size: .; CDR3: CASSFIGASETQYF; DNA: TGTGCCAGCAGTTTCATAGGGGCGTCAGAGACCCAGTACTTC
D: .; V: TRBV5-1; J: TRBJ2-7; size: .; CDR3: CASSLEANYEQYF; DNA: TGCGCCAGCAGCTTGGAAGCTAACTACGAGCAGTACTTC
D: .; V: TRBV30; J: TRBJ2-4; size: .; CDR3: CACLGPRGKNIQYF; DNA: TGTGCCTGCTTGGGACCACGGGGGAAAAACATTCAGTACTTC
D: .; V: TRBV6-1; J: TRBJ2-1; size: few; CDR3: CASSDSEYNEQFF; DNA: TGTGCCAGCTCGGACAGCGAGTACAATGAGCAGTTCTTC
D: .; V: TRBV5-4; J: TRBJ1-1; size: .; CDR3: CASSSGLRRANTEAFF; DNA: TGTGCCAGCAGCTCCGGCTTGAGGAGGGCGAACACTGAAGCTTTCTTT
D: .; V: TRBV6-1; J: TRBJ2-7; size: .; CDR3: CASSDNIYEQYF; DNA: TGTGCCAGCAGTGATAACATCTACGAGCAGTACTTC
D: TRBD2; V: TRBV27; J: TRBJ2-5; size: .; CDR3: CASSWTGGQETQYF; DNA: TGTGCCAGCAGCTGGACGGGGGGTCAAGAGACCCAGTACTTC
D: .; V: TRBV4-1; J: TRBJ1-2; size: .; CDR3: CASSPTGWGYTF; DNA: TGCGCCAGCAGCCCGACGGGATGGGGCTACACCTTC
D: TRBD2; V: TRBV4-1; J: TRBJ2-1; size: .; CDR3: CASSQGTSGSPLYNEQFF; DNA: TGCGCCAGCAGCCAAGGGACTAGCGGGAGCCCCCTCTACAATGAGCAGTTCTTC
D: TRBD2; V: TRBV10-2; J: TRBJ2-5; size: .; CDR3: CASIGTSAIGGETQYF; DNA: TGCGCCAGCATTGGGACTAGCGCTATCGGGGGCGAGACCCAGTACTTC
D: .; V: TRBV27; J: TRBJ1-2; size: .; CDR3: CASSPTPLYGYTF; DNA: TGTGCCAGCAGTCCGACACCCCTCTATGGCTACACCTTC
D: TRBD1; V: TRBV5-1; J: TRBJ2-6; size: .; CDR3: CASSRGQGSLSSGANVLTF; DNA: TGCGCCAGCAGCCGAGGACAGGGCTCTTTAAGCTCTGGGGCCAACGTCCTGACTTTC
D: TRBD1; V: TRBV6-5; J: TRBJ1-1; size: .; CDR3: CASGQIGTGLRAFF; DNA: TGTGCCAGCGGCCAAATCGGGACAGGCCTTAGAGCTTTCTTT
D: .; V: TRBV7-2; J: TRBJ1-1; size: .; CDR3: CASSLHSMNTEAFF; DNA: TGTGCCAGCAGCTTACACAGCATGAACACTGAAGCTTTCTTT
D: TRBD1; V: TRBV25-1; J: TRBJ2-6; size: .; CDR3: CASRPTGTGANVLTF; DNA: TGTGCCAGCAGACCGACAGGGACCGGGGCCAACGTCCTGACTTTC
D: .; V: TRBV30; J: TRBJ2-1; size: .; CDR3: CAWSVSRGEQFF; DNA: TGTGCCTGGAGTGTATCTCGCGGCGAGCAGTTCTTC
D: TRBD2; V: TRBV28; J: TRBJ2-3; size: .; CDR3: CASWTSGRTDTQYF; DNA: TGTGCCAGCTGGACTAGCGGCCGCACAGATACGCAGTATTTT
D: TRBD1; V: TRBV7-2; J: TRBJ2-5; size: .; CDR3: CASSLVGQGATRETQYF; DNA: TGTGCCAGCAGCTTAGTGGGACAGGGGGCTACCCGAGAGACCCAGTACTTC
D: .; V: TRBV2; J: TRBJ2-3; size: .; CDR3: CASSMRTQYF; DNA: TGTGCCAGCAGTATGAGAACGCAGTATTTT
D: .; V: TRBV11-2; J: TRBJ2-1; size: .; CDR3: CASSLDPRGYNEQFF; DNA: TGTGCCAGCAGCTTAGATCCCCGCGGATACAATGAGCAGTTCTTC
D: TRBD2; V: TRBV4-1; J: TRBJ2-1; size: .; CDR3: CASRVAGGSYNEQFF; DNA: TGCGCCAGCAGAGTAGCGGGGGGCTCCTACAATGAGCAGTTCTTC
D: TRBD2; V: TRBV6-5; J: TRBJ2-3; size: few; CDR3: CASKASGSRADTQYF; DNA: TGTGCCAGCAAGGCTAGCGGGAGCCGTGCAGATACGCAGTATTTT
D: .; V: TRBV18; J: TRBJ2-5; size: .; CDR3: CASSLQGQETQYF; DNA: TGTGCCAGCTCACTCCAGGGCCAAGAGACCCAGTACTTC
D: TRBD1; V: TRBV7-2; J: TRBJ1-5; size: .; CDR3: CASSFLDRGFNQPQHF; DNA: TGTGCCAGCAGCTTCTTGGACAGGGGGTTCAATCAGCCCCAGCATTTT
D: .; V: TRBV11-2; J: TRBJ2-3; size: .; CDR3: CASSLVRGMTDTQYF; DNA: TGTGCCAGCAGCTTAGTTAGGGGGATGACAGATACGCAGTATTTT
D: .; V: TRBV6-1; J: TRBJ2-5; size: .; CDR3: CASSEAPTGQETQYF; DNA: TGTGCCAGCAGTGAAGCCCCTACAGGCCAAGAGACCCAGTACTTC
D: TRBD2; V: TRBV6-4; J: TRBJ2-3; size: few; CDR3: CASSEAGGTDTQYF; DNA: TGTGCCAGCAGTGAAGCGGGGGGCACAGATACGCAGTATTTT
D: .; V: TRBV19; J: TRBJ2-3; size: .; CDR3: CASTRSGLTGTDTQYF; DNA: TGTGCCAGTACCCGATCAGGGCTAACGGGCACAGATACGCAGTATTTT
D: TRBD1; V: TRBV2; J: TRBJ1-5; size: .; CDR3: CASKSGQGDQPQHF; DNA: TGTGCCAGCAAGTCGGGACAGGGGGATCAGCCCCAGCATTTT
D: .; V: TRBV2; J: TRBJ1-1; size: .; CDR3: CASFSAGNTEAFF; DNA: TGTGCCAGCTTCAGTGCAGGGAATACTGAAGCTTTCTTT